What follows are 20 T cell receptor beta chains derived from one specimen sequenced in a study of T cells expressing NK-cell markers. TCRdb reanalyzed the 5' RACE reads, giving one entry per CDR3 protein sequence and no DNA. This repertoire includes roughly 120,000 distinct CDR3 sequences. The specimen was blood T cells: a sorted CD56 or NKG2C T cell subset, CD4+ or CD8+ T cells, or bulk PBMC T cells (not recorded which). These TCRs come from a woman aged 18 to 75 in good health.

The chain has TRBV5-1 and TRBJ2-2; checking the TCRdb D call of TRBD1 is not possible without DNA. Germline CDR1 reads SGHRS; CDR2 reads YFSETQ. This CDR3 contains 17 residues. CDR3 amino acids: CASSLDRDWGNTGELFF. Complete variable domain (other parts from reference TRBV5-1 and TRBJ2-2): KAGVTQTPRYLIKTRGQQVTLSCSPISGHRSVSWYQQTPGQGLQFLFEYFSETQRNKGNFPGRFSGRQFSNSRSEMNVSTLELGDSALYLCASSLDRDWGNTGELFFGEGSRLTVL.

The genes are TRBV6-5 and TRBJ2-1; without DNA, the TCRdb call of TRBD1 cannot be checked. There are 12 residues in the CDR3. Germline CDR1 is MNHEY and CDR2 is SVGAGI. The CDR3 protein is CASSPGHPYAFF.

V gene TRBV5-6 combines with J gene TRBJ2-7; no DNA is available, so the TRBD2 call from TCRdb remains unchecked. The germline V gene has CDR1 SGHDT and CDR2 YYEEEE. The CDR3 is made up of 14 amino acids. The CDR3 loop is CASSLEGGYYEQYF.

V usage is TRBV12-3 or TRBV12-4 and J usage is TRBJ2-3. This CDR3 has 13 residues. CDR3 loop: CASSLPNTDTQYF.

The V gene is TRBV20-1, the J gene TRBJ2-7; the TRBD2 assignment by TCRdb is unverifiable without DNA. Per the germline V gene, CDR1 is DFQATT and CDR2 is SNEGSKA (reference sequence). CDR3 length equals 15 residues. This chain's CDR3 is CSARPLAGLSYEQYF.

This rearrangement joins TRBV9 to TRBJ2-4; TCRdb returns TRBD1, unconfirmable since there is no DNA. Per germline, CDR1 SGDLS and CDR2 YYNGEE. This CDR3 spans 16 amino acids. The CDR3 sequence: CASSGLSGGGANIQYF.

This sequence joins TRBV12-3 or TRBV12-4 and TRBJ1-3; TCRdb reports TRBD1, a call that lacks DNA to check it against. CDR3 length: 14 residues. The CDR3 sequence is CASSLLAGKNTIYF.

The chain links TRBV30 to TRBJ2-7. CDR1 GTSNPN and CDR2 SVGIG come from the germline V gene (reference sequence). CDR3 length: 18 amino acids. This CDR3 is CAWSTTYESVYPTYEQYF.

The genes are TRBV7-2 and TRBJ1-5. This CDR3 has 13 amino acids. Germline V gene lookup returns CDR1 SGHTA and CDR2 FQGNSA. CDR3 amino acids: CASSLDGGQPQHF.

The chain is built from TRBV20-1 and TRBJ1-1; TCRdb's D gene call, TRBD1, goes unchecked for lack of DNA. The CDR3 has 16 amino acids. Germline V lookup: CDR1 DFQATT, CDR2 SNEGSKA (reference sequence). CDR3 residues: CSATRYPNRGNTEAFF.

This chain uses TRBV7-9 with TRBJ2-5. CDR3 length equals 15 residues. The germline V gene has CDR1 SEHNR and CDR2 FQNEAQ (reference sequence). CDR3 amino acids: CASSSLDGDQETQYF.

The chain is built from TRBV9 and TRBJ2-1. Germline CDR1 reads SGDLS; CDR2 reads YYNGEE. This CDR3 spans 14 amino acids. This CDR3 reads CASSAGMGDNEQFF.

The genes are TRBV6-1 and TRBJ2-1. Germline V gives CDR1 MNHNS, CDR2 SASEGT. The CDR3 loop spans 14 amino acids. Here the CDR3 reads CASSVQSTYNEQFF.

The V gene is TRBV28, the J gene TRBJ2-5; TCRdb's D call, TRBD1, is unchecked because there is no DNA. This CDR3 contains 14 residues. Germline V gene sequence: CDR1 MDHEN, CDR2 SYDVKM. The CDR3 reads CASRGTASGETQYF.

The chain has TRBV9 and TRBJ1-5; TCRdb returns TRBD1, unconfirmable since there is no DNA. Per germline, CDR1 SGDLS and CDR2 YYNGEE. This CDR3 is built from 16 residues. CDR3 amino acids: CASSGAGADSNQPQHF.

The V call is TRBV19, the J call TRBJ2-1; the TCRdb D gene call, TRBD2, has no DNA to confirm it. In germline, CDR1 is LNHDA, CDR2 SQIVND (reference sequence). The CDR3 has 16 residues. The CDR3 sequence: CASSTKGLAGDNEQFF.

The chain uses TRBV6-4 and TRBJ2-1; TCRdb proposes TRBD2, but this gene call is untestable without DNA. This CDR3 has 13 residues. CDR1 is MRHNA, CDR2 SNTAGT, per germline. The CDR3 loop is CASSQRAYNEQFF.

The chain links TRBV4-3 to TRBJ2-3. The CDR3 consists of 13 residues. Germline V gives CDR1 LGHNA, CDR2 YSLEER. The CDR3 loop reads CASSQDNTDTQYF.

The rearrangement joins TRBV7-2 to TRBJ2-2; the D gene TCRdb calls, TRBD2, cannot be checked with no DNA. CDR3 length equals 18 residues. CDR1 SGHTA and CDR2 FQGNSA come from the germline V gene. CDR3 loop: CASSLAGLAGANTGELFF.

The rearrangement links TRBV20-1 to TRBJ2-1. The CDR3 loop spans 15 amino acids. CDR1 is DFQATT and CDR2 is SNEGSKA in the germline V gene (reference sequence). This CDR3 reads CSALIYRSSYNEQFF.